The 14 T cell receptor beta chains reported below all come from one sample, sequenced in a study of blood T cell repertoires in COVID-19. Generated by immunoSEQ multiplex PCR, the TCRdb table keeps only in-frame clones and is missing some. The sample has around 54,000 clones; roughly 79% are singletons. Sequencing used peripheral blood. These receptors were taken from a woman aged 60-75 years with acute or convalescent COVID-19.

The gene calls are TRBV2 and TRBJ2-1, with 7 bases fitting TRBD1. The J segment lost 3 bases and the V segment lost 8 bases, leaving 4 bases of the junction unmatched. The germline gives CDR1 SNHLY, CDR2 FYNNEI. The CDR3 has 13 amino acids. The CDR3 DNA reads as TGTGCCAGCTTGACAGGGTACTACAATGAGCAGTTCTTC. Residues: CASLTGYYNEQFF.

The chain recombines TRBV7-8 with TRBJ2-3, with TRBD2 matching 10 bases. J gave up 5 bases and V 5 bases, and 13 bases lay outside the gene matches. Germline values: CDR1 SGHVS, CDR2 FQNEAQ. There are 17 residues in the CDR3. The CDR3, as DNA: TGTGCCAGCAGCCAAAAGCGGGGCCTAGCGGGAGTAGATACGCAGTATTTT. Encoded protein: CASSQKRGLAGVDTQYF.

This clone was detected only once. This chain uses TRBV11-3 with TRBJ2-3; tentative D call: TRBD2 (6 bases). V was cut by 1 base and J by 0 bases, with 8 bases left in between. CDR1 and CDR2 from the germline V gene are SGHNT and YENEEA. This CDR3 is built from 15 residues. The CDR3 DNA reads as TGTGCCAGCAGCTTAGGGGGGGAGAGCACAGATACGCAGTATTTT. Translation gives CASSLGGESTDTQYF.

The CDR3 loop is CASSVEGGPGREAFF. The CDR3 DNA follows: TGTGCCAGCAGCGTAGAAGGGGGCCCGGGGAGAGAAGCTTTCTTT. The chain has TRBV9 and TRBJ1-1; 7 nucleotides align to TRBD1. There are 15 residues in the CDR3. V dropped 0 bases and J dropped 8; count of bases not matched to a gene: 10. Germline V gives CDR1 SGDLS, CDR2 YYNGEE.

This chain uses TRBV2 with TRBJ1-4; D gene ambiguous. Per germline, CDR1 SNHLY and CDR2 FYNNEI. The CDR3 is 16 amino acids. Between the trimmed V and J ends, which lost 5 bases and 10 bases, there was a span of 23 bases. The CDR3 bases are TGTGCCAGCAGTTTGTCGACGGGAGCGGATTCGGGAAAACTGTTTTTT. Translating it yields CASSLSTGADSGKLFF.

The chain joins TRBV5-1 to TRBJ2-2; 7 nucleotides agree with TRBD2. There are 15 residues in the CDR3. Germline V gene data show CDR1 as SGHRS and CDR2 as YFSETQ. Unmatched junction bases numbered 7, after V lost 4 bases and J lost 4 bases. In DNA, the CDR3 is TGCGCCAGCAGCCGGGTTCGCGGGGGCACCGGGGAGCTGTTTTTT. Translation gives CASSRVRGGTGELFF. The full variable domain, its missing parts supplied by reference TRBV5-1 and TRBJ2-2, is KAGVTQTPRYLIKTRGQQVTLSCSPISGHRSVSWYQQTPGQGLQFLFEYFSETQRNKGNFPGRFSGRQFSNSRSEMNVSTLELGDSALYLCASSRVRGGTGELFFGEGSRLTVL.

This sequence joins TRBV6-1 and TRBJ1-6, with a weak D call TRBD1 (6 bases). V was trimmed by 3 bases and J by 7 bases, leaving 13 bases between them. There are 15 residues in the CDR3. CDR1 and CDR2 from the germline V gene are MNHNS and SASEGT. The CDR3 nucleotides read TGTGCCAGCAGTGAGAGGGGGGGCCCCAATTCACCCCTCCACTTT. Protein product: CASSERGGPNSPLHF.

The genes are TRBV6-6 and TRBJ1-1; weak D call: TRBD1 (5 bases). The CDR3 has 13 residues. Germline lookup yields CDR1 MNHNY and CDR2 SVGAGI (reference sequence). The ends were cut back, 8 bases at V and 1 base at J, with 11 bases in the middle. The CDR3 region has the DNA TGTGCCAGCGGGCCCGGACAGAACACTGAAGCTTTCTTT. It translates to CASGPGQNTEAFF.

The CDR3, as DNA: TGCGCCAGCTCCCAAGCCCCCTCGCGGGGCCGAGAGACCCAGTACTTC. It specifies CASSQAPSRGRETQYF. The V and J genes are TRBV4-1 and TRBJ2-5, with D perhaps TRBD2 (6 bases). This CDR3 is built from 16 residues. Germline-derived CDR1 and CDR2 are MGHRA and YSYEKL. V lost 8 bases and J 4 bases, leaving 23 bases between the germline ends.

The CDR3 sequence: CASSFQGLNEKLFF. CDR3 DNA sequence: TGTGCCAGCAGCTTCCAGGGCCTTAATGAAAAACTGTTTTTT. The chain couples TRBV5-8 to TRBJ1-4, with D maybe TRBD1 (5 bases). V was clipped by 2 bases and J by 4 bases, with 9 bases between them. CDR3 length equals 14 residues. Germline V gene data show CDR1 as SGHTS and CDR2 as YDEGEE.

DNA of the CDR3: TGTGCCAGCAGGATATCCGGGACAGGGATGTCGAGAGAGACCCAGTACTTC. This encodes CASRISGTGMSRETQYF. The V and J genes are TRBV2 and TRBJ2-5, with TRBD1 matching over 9 bases. J was trimmed by 4 bases and V by 6 bases; bases with no gene match: 15. This CDR3 is built from 17 residues. CDR1 and CDR2 from the germline V gene are SNHLY and FYNNEI.

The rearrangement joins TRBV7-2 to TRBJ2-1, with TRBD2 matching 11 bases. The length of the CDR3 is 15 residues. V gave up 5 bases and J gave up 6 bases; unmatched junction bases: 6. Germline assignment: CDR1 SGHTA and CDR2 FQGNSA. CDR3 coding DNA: TGTGCCAGCAGCGTACTAGCGGGAGTCATCAATGAGCAGTTCTTC. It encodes CASSVLAGVINEQFF.

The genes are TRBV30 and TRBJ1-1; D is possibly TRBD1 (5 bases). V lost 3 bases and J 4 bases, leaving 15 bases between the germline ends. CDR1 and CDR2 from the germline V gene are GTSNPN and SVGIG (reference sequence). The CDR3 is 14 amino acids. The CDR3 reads CAWRPWAGFTEAFF. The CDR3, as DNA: TGTGCCTGGAGGCCGTGGGCAGGGTTCACTGAAGCTTTCTTT. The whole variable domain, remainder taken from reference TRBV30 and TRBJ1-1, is SQTIHQWPATLVQPVGSPLSLECTVEGTSNPNLYWYRQAAGRGLQLLFYSVGIGQISSEVPQNLSASRPQDRQFILSSKKLLLSDSGFYLCAWRPWAGFTEAFFGQGTRLTVV.

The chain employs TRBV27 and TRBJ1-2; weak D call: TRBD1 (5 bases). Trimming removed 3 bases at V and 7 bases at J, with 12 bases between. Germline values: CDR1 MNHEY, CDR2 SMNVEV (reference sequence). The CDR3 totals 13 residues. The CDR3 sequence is CASSFGGGVGYTF. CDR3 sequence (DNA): TGTGCCAGCAGTTTCGGAGGAGGGGTTGGCTACACCTTC.